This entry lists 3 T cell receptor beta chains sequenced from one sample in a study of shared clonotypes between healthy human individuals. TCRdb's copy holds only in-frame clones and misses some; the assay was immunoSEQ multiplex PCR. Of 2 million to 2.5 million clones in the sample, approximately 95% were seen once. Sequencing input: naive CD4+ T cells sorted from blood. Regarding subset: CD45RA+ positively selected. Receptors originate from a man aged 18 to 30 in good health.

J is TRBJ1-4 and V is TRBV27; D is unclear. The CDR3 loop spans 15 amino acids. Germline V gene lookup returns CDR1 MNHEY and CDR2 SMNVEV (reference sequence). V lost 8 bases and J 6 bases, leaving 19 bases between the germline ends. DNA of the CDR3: TGTGCCAGCGGATTCTTGGGTGGCAAGCATGAAAAACTGTTTTTT. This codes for CASGFLGGKHEKLFF.

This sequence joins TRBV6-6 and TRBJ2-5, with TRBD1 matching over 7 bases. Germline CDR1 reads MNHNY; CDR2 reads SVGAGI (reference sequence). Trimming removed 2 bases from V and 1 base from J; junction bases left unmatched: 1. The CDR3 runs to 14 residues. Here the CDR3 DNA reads TGTGCCAGCAGTTACGACAGGGTCCAAGAGACCCAGTACTTC. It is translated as CASSYDRVQETQYF.

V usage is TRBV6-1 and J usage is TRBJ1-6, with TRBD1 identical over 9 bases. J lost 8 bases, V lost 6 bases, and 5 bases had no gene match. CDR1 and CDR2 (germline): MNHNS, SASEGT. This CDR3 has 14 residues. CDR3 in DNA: TGTGCCAGCAGGGAACAGGGGGCCTATTCACCCCTCCACTTT. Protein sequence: CASREQGAYSPLHF.